This T cell receptor beta chain appears in the sequencing data of a study of blood T cells in healthy people across ages. Study results and limitations: Naive CD4+ cells and diversity were both higher in long-lived donors than in aged donors.

It was with a sample-barcoded 5' primer and a J-beta primer mix that a second PCR of roughly 7 to 12 cycles was run. TCRdb reprocessed the 5' RACE reads via MiXCR and lists one record per CDR3 protein. The sample has over a million distinct CDR3 sequences, 20% to 25% seen once. CDR3 size: 13 residues. V shed 2 bases and J shed 4 bases, with 8 bases lying between them. This clonotype was observed many times. The antigen remains undetermined. The same sample was also used in a study of T cells of mothers and their children.

The specimen was blood. The chain employs TRBV12-3 or TRBV12-4 and TRBJ1-1, with unresolved D. The sequence was collected from a girl aged 2 to 9 in good health. The CDR3 DNA sequence: TGTGCCAGCAGTTTAAACCTCGGCACTGAAGCTTTCTTT. Translating it yields CASSLNLGTEAFF.